These T cell receptor beta chains were read from a single sample in a study of beta chain features in type 1 diabetes. Sequenced by immunoSEQ multiplex PCR; TCRdb stores in-frame clones only, minus some. The sample contains approximately 160,000 clones, approximately 8.1% of which appear only once. Sequencing was performed on central memory CD4+ T cells from blood. The source is a man in his late teens or twenties in good health. Both conserved end residues are part of each CDR3. Each record gives: clone size, D gene, J gene, V gene, CDR3 DNA, CDR3 protein. A D gene is named only where the DNA matches it firmly. Not all rows give a size; the values are once, few, many and, for expanded clones, a class.

clone_size: NA
d_call: NA
j_call: TRBJ2-1
v_call: TRBV4-3
cdr3_nt: TGCGCCAGCAGCCGCCTCCCCGGGACACCCTACAATGAGCAGTTCTTC
cdr3_aa: CASSRLPGTPYNEQFF

clone_size: NA
d_call: NA
j_call: TRBJ1-2
v_call: TRBV4-3
cdr3_nt: TGCGCCAGCAGCCACCTACAGGGTGATGGCTACACCTTC
cdr3_aa: CASSHLQGDGYTF

clone_size: few
d_call: TRBD2
j_call: TRBJ2-7
v_call: TRBV2
cdr3_nt: TGTGCCAGCGGGTGGACGAGCCCAGGACTAGCGGGAGTGGGGCGTGGAGAGCAGTACTTC
cdr3_aa: CASGWTSPGLAGVGRGEQYF

clone_size: NA
d_call: TRBD1
j_call: TRBJ2-3
v_call: TRBV6-5
cdr3_nt: TGTGCCAGCAGTAGACAGGGTAGCACAGATACGCAGTATTTT
cdr3_aa: CASSRQGSTDTQYF

clone_size: few
d_call: TRBD1
j_call: TRBJ2-3
v_call: TRBV6-5
cdr3_nt: TGTGCCACTCAGACAGGGTTAGATACGCAGTATTTT
cdr3_aa: CATQTGLDTQYF

clone_size: NA
d_call: NA
j_call: TRBJ2-5
v_call: TRBV5-4
cdr3_nt: TGTGCCAGCAGCTTGCATGGTCGGGAGACCCAGTACTTC
cdr3_aa: CASSLHGRETQYF

clone_size: few
d_call: NA
j_call: TRBJ2-3
v_call: TRBV30
cdr3_nt: TGTGCCTGGCGACTCCAAAGGGGCAACACAGATACGCAGTATTTT
cdr3_aa: CAWRLQRGNTDTQYF

clone_size: NA
d_call: TRBD2
j_call: TRBJ2-1
v_call: TRBV5-1
cdr3_nt: TGCGCCAGCAGCATACTAGCGGGGGGGCCTGGTGGGTCGGATGAGCAGTTCTTC
cdr3_aa: CASSILAGGPGGSDEQFF

clone_size: few
d_call: TRBD2
j_call: TRBJ2-1
v_call: TRBV30
cdr3_nt: TGTGCCTGCCACCAAAAGATTGCTAGCGGAGCCAATGAGCAGTTCTTC
cdr3_aa: CACHQKIASGANEQFF

clone_size: NA
d_call: TRBD2
j_call: TRBJ2-4
v_call: TRBV5-8
cdr3_nt: TGTGCCAGCAGTGACAGGACTAGCGGGCTAAACATTCAGTACTTC
cdr3_aa: CASSDRTSGLNIQYF

clone_size: few
d_call: TRBD1
j_call: TRBJ1-5
v_call: TRBV28
cdr3_nt: TGTGCCAGCAGTTTTCACCGGACAGGGGACACGCCCCAGCATTTT
cdr3_aa: CASSFHRTGDTPQHF

clone_size: NA
d_call: TRBD1
j_call: TRBJ1-1
v_call: TRBV5-6
cdr3_nt: TGTGCCAGCAGCTTGGGGTCGGGACAGGGGAACACTGAAGCTTTCTTT
cdr3_aa: CASSLGSGQGNTEAFF

clone_size: NA
d_call: TRBD1
j_call: TRBJ2-7
v_call: TRBV7-3
cdr3_nt: TGTGCCAGCAGCTCCGGGACAGGGGGCGAGCAGTACTTC
cdr3_aa: CASSSGTGGEQYF